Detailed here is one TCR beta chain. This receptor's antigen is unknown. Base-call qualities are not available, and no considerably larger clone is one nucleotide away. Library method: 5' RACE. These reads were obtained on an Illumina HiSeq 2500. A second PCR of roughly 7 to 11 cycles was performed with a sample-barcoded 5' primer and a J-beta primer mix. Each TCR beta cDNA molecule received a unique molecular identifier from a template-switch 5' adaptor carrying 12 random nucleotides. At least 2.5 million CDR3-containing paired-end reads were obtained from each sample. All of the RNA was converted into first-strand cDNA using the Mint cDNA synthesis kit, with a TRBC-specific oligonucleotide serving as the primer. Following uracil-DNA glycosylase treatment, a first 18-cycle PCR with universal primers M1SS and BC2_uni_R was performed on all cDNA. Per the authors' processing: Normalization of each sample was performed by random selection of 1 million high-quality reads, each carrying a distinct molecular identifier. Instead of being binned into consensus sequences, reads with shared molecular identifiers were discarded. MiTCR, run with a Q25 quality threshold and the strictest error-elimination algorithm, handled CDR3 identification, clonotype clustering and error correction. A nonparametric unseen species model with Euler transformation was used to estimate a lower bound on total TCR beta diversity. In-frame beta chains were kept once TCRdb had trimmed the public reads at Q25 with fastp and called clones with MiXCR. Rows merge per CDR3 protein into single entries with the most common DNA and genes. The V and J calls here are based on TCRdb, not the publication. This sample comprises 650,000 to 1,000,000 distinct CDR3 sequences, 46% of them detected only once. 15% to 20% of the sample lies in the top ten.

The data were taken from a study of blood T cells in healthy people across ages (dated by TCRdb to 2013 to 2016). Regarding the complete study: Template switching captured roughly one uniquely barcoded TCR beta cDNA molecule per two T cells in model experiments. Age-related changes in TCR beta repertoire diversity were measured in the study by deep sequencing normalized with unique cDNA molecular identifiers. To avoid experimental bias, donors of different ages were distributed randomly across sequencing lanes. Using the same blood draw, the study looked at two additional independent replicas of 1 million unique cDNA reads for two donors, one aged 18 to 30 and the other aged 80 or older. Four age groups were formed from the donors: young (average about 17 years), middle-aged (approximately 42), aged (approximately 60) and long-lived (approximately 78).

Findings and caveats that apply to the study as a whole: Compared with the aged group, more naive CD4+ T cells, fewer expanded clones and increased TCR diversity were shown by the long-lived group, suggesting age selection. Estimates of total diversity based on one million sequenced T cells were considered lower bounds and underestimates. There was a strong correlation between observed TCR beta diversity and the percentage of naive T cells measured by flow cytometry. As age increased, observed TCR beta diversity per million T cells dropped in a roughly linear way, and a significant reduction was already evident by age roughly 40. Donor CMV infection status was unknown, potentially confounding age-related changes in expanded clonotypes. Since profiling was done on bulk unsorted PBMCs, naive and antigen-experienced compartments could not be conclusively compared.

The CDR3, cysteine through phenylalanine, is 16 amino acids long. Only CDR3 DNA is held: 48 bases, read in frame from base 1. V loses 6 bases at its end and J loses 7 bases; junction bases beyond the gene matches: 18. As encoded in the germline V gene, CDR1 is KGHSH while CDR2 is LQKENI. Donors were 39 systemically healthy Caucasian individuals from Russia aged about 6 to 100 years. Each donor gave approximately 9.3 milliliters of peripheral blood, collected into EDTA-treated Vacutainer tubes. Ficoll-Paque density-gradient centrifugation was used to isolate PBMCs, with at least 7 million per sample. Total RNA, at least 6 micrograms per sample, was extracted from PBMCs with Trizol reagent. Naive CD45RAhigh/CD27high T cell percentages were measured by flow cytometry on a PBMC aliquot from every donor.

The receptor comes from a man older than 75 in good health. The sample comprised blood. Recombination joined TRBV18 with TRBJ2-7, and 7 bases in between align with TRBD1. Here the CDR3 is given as CASSYRQGFGPSEQYF. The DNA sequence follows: TGTGCCAGCTCTTATCGACAGGGTTTCGGTCCGTCGGAGCAGTACTTC.